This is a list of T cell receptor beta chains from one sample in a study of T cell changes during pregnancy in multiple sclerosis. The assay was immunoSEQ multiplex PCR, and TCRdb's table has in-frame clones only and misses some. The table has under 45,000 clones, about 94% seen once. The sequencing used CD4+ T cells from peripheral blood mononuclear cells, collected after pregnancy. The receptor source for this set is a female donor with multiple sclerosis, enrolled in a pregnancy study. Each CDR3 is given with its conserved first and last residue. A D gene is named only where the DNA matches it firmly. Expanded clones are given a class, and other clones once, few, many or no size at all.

CDR3: CATEGQGYQPQHF; DNA: TGTGCCACCGAGGGACAGGGGTATCAGCCCCAGCATTTT; V: TRBV6-1; D: TRBD1; size: -; J: TRBJ1-5
CDR3: CASSIRQGAYEQYF; DNA: TGTGCCAGCAGCATAAGACAGGGGGCATACGAGCAGTACTTC; V: TRBV11-2; D: TRBD1; size: -; J: TRBJ2-7
CDR3: CASSLTGGGSYGYTF; DNA: TGTGCCAGCAGCTTAACGGGGGGGGGCTCTTATGGCTACACCTTC; V: TRBV7-3; D: -; size: -; J: TRBJ1-2
CDR3: CSARGDGYTF; DNA: TGCAGTGCTCGCGGGGATGGCTACACCTTC; V: TRBV20-1; D: -; size: -; J: TRBJ1-2
CDR3: CASSLAGQGGSGANVLTF; DNA: TGTGCCAGCAGCTTGGCCGGGCAGGGGGGATCTGGGGCCAACGTCCTGACTTTC; V: TRBV5-6; D: -; size: -; J: TRBJ2-6
CDR3: CASAEKDTQYF; DNA: TGTGCCAGCGCTGAGAAGGATACGCAGTATTTT; V: TRBV9; D: -; size: -; J: TRBJ2-3
CDR3: CASSQLDRETDTQYF; DNA: TGCGCCAGCAGCCAGTTGGACAGGGAAACAGATACGCAGTATTTT; V: TRBV4-1; D: TRBD1; size: -; J: TRBJ2-3
CDR3: CASSPQTGTLNTGELFF; DNA: TGTGCCAGCTCACCTCAGACCGGGACACTAAACACCGGGGAGCTGTTTTTT; V: TRBV18; D: -; size: -; J: TRBJ2-2
CDR3: CASSDLTGDSYLF; DNA: TGCGCCAGCAGTGATCTCACGGGGGACTCCTATCTCTTC; V: TRBV10-2; D: -; size: -; J: TRBJ2-1
CDR3: CASTGGEYEQYF; DNA: TGTGCCAGTACCGGAGGGGAATACGAGCAGTACTTC; V: TRBV19; D: -; size: -; J: TRBJ2-7
CDR3: CASSNTLQNNEQFF; DNA: TGTGCCAGCAGCAATACTTTACAGAACAATGAGCAGTTCTTC; V: TRBV11-3; D: -; size: -; J: TRBJ2-1
CDR3: CASSIDRGGSPLHF; DNA: TGTGCCAGTAGTATAGACAGGGGTGGATCACCCCTCCACTTT; V: TRBV19; D: -; size: -; J: TRBJ1-6
CDR3: CASSIILGSHEKLFF; DNA: TGTGCCAGTAGTATCATATTGGGCAGCCATGAAAAACTGTTTTTT; V: TRBV19; D: -; size: -; J: TRBJ1-4
CDR3: CASTFSSGGTDTQYF; DNA: TGTGCCAGCACTTTCTCTTCGGGTGGCACAGATACGCAGTATTTT; V: TRBV6-6; D: -; size: -; J: TRBJ2-3
CDR3: CASSPSGTGGYEQYF; DNA: TGTGCCAGCAGCCCCAGCGGGACAGGGGGTTACGAGCAGTACTTC; V: TRBV6-6; D: TRBD1; size: -; J: TRBJ2-7
CDR3: CATSRKLRRTGGESYEQYF; DNA: TGTGCCACCAGCAGAAAACTGAGGAGGACCGGCGGGGAGTCCTACGAGCAGTACTTC; V: TRBV15; D: -; size: -; J: TRBJ2-7
CDR3: CASTKGAYQETQYF; DNA: TGTGCCAGCACCAAGGGGGCGTACCAAGAGACCCAGTACTTC; V: TRBV7-2; D: TRBD1; size: -; J: TRBJ2-5
CDR3: CASSFGTGYNEQFF; DNA: TGTGCCAGCAGCTTCGGGACAGGGTATAATGAGCAGTTCTTC; V: TRBV5-6; D: TRBD1; size: -; J: TRBJ2-1
CDR3: CASSQETQGAYYGYTF; DNA: TGCGCCAGCAGCCAAGAAACCCAGGGGGCGTACTATGGCTACACCTTC; V: TRBV4-1; D: TRBD1; size: few; J: TRBJ1-2
CDR3: CASSYSGGLYGYTF; DNA: TGTGCCAGCAGTTACTCAGGGGGCCTCTATGGCTACACCTTC; V: TRBV6-5; D: TRBD1; size: once; J: TRBJ1-2
CDR3: CASSPWASGDTDTQYF; DNA: TGTGCCAGCAGCCCTTGGGCTAGCGGGGACACAGATACGCAGTATTTT; V: TRBV7-3; D: TRBD2; size: -; J: TRBJ2-3